The clone carrying this T cell receptor beta chain has a count of ten or more. As yet, its antigen is unknown. This record belongs to a study of human T cells and chemical hapten exposure. Whole-study context: Upper-back patch tests with 0.01% DPC were read at 6 days.

Overall study results and limits: Expanded TCRs produced significantly more large CDR3 similarity clusters than controls did.

TCRdb re-called the RACE reads with MiXCR, one entry per CDR3 protein. Among tens of thousands of distinct CDR3 sequences listed, around 10% were seen once. Time point defined: pre-sensitization, week 0. Treatment: therapeutic diphenylcyclopropenone sensitization with weekly scalp DPC. Only after blood had been drawn was each patch test applied. CDR1 and CDR2 from the germline V gene are SQVTM and ANQGSEA. V was clipped by 7 bases and J by 4 bases, with 10 bases between them. The CDR3 totals 11 residues. The sample here was whole blood, taken in connection with sensitization to the hapten diphenylcyclopropenone (DPC). The chain carries TRBV29-1 and TRBJ1-1, with D tentatively TRBD1 (5 bases). The TCR was taken from a man in his forties with alopecia areata. Some clones in this sample may be carry-over from other donors' samples. CDR3 in DNA: TGCAGCGAACGAGGGGTCACTGAAGCTTTCTTT. As protein: CSERGVTEAFF.